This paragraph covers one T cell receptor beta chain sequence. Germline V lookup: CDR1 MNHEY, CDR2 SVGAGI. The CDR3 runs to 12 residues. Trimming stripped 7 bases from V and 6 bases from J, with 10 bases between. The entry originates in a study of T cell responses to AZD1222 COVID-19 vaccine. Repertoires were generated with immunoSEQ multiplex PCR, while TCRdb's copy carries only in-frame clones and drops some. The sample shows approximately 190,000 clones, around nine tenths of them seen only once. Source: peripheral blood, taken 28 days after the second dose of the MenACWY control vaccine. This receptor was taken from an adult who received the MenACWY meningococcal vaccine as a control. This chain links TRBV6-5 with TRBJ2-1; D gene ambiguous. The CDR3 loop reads CASTSSGNEQFF. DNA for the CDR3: TGTGCCAGCACCTCGAGTGGCAATGAGCAGTTCTTC.